The 9 T cell receptor beta chains below were found in one sample sequenced in a study of blood T cells in healthy people across ages (dated by TCRdb to about 2015). Libraries were made using 5' RACE. TCRdb lists the instrument as Illumina HiSeq 2500. The second PCR ran for about 6 to 12 cycles and used a J-beta primer mix along with a sample-barcoded 5' primer. The raw public data were reprocessed by TCRdb itself: fastp quality trimming at Q25, MiXCR clonotype calling, in-frame beta chains only. Rows with one shared CDR3 protein collapse into an entry with the most common genes and DNA. This sample lists 1 million to 1.2 million distinct CDR3 sequences; 35% to 45% were detected once. The top ten clones comprise roughly 13% of the sample. The sequencing sample was made of blood. These receptor sequences come from a man between 18 and 29 years old in good health.

This clonotype was observed a few times. This chain joins TRBV7-2 and TRBJ2-3; D tentatively reads TRBD1 or TRBD2 (5 bases each). Deletions cut 1 base from V and 6 bases from J, with 11 bases between. Per germline, CDR1 SGHTA and CDR2 FQGNSA. The CDR3 runs to 14 residues. The CDR3 coding sequence is TGTGCCAGCAGCTTAGGGGACCGGGCGGATACGCAGTATTTT. Amino acid sequence: CASSLGDRADTQYF. Full variable domain (rest looked up from reference TRBV7-2 and TRBJ2-3): GAGVSQSPSNKVTEKGKDVELRCDPISGHTALYWYRQSLGQGLEFLIYFQGNSAPDKSGLPSDRFSAERTGGSVSTLTIQRTQQEDSAVYLCASSLGDRADTQYFGPGTRLTVL.

V is TRBV7-2 and J is TRBJ2-3; the match to TRBD2 covers 8 bases. From germline, CDR1 is SGHTA and CDR2 FQGNSA. Trimming removed 0 bases from V and 4 bases from J; junction bases left unmatched: 3. This CDR3 is 15 amino acids long. Here the CDR3 DNA reads TGTGCCAGCAGCTTAGCGGGGACTAGAGCAGATACGCAGTATTTT. This encodes CASSLAGTRADTQYF.

Notes on this clonotype: This could be a read error, since a much larger clone is one nucleotide away. The genes are TRBV20-1 and TRBJ1-2; 7 nucleotides match TRBD1. V lost 6 bases, J lost 2 bases, and 15 bases stayed unmatched. The CDR3 covers 16 residues. Germline-derived CDR1 and CDR2 are DFQATT and SNEGSKA (reference sequence). CDR3 bases: TGCAGTGCAAAGTTCCACCGGGACAGCGCGAACTATGGCTACACCTTC. This gives the protein CSAKFHRDSANYGYTF.

The chain recombines TRBV4-3 with TRBJ1-2, with D hard to call. The CDR3 sequence is 15 residues long. V dropped 0 bases and J dropped 4 bases, with 12 bases sitting between them. Germline V gene data show CDR1 as LGHNA and CDR2 as YSLEER. CDR3 protein: CASSQDPVNPYGYTF. The CDR3 coding sequence is TGCGCCAGCAGCCAAGATCCTGTTAATCCCTATGGCTACACCTTC.

This clonotype was found many times. The V and J genes are TRBV5-1 and TRBJ1-2; 7 nucleotides match TRBD1. The CDR3 runs 13 residues. Germline V lookup: CDR1 SGHRS, CDR2 YFSETQ. Unmatched junction bases numbered 4, after V lost 4 bases and J lost 4 bases. CDR3 coding DNA: TGCGCCAGCAGCGCCGACAGGGTCTATGGCTACACCTTC. Its protein is CASSADRVYGYTF.

V usage is TRBV5-1 and J usage is TRBJ1-1; D remains unclear. Trimming left V 7 bases short and J 7 bases short, with 11 bases between. The CDR3 covers 11 residues. The germline V gene encodes CDR1 SGHRS and CDR2 YFSETQ. The DNA for the CDR3 is TGCGCCAGCCCTCAGTGGGGTGAAGCTTTCTTT. It translates to CASPQWGEAFF.

The sample holds a few counts of this clonotype. This chain links TRBV19 with TRBJ2-5; weak D call: TRBD2 (5 bases). The germline V gene encodes CDR1 LNHDA and CDR2 SQIVND (reference sequence). Trimming took off 3 bases at V and 5 bases at J, with 16 bases between the two ends. The CDR3 extends over 15 amino acids. The CDR3 loop is CASSILISGGETQYF. The CDR3 DNA is TGTGCCAGTAGTATTTTGATCAGCGGTGGGGAGACCCAGTACTTC. The whole variable domain, remainder taken from reference TRBV19 and TRBJ2-5, is DGGITQSPKYLFRKEGQNVTLSCEQNLNHDAMYWYRQDPGQGLRLIYYSQIVNDFQKGDIAEGYSVSREKKESFPLTVTSAQKNPTAFYLCASSILISGGETQYFGPGTRLLVL.

This clonotype turned up a few times. CDR3 nucleotides: TGTGCCAGCACATCAACGGGGGACCTTACCCACTACGAGCAGTACTTC. Protein: CASTSTGDLTHYEQYF. This sequence joins TRBV2 and TRBJ2-7; a weak D match, TRBD2 (6 bases). Deletions cut 7 bases from V and 3 bases from J, with 22 bases between. CDR1 SNHLY and CDR2 FYNNEI come from the germline V gene. This CDR3 region has 16 residues.

This clonotype appeared a few times. The gene calls are TRBV29-1 and TRBJ2-1; perhaps TRBD1 as D (5 bases). The V gene lost 7 bases and the J gene lost 4 bases, with 11 bases spanning the gap. The CDR3 loop spans 12 amino acids. Germline CDR1 is SQVTM and CDR2 is ANQGSEA. CDR3 in DNA: TGCAGCGGGCAGGCAGGGTACAATGAGCAGTTCTTC. This sequence encodes CSGQAGYNEQFF.